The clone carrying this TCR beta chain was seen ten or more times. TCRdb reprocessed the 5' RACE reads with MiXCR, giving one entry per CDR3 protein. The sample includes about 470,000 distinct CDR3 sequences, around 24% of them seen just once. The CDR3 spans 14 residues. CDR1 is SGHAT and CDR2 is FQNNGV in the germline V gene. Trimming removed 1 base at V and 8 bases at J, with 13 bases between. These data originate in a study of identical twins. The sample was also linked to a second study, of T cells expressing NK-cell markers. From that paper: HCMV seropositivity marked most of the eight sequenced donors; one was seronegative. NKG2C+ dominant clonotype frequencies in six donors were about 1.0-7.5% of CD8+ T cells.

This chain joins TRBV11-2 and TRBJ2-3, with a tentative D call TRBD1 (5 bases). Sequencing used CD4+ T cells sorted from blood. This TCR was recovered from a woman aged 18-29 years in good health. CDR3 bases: TGTGCCAGCAGCTTAGCTGGGGCCCTCGGTACGCAGTATTTT. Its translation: CASSLAGALGTQYF.